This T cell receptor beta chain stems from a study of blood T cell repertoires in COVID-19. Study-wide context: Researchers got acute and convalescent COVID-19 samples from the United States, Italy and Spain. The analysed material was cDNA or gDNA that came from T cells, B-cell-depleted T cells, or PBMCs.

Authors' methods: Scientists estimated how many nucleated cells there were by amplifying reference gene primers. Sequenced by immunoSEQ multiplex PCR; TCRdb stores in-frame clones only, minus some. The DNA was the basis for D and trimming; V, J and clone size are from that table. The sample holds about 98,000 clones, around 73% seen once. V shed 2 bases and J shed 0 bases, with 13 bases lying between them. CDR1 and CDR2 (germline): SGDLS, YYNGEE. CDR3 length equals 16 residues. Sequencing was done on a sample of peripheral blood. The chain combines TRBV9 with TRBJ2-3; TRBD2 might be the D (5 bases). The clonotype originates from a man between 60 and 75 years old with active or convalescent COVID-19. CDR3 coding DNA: TGTGCCAGCAGCGTCGGACGGGAACCTAGCACAGATACGCAGTATTTT. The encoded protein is CASSVGREPSTDTQYF. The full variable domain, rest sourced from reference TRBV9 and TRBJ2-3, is DSGVTQTPKHLITATGQRVTLRCSPRSGDLSVYWYQQSLDQGLQFLIQYYNGEERAKGNILERFSAQQFPDLHSELNLSSLELGDSALYFCASSVGREPSTDTQYFGPGTRLTVL.